This T cell receptor beta chain was retrieved from a study of T-cell reconstitution after alpha-beta-depleted transplantation in children. Germline V gene lookup returns CDR1 DFQATT and CDR2 SNEGSKA (reference sequence). The length of the CDR3 is 14 residues. The V gene end was trimmed by 1 base and the J gene end by 6 bases; junction bases not matched to a gene: 5. This clonotype was counted many times. The library targeted TCRbeta and was prepared with unique molecular identifiers. Each CDR3 protein is one row after TCRdb ran MiXCR on the PCR reads. The sample carries around 100,000 distinct CDR3 sequences, 10% recorded once.

The source material was PBMCs, sampled before TCRalphabeta/CD19-depleted stem cell transplant. This chain uses TRBV20-1 with TRBJ2-3, with TRBD2 matching 9 bases. This sequence originates from a boy aged 2-9 years with acute lymphoblastic leukemia, due to receive a stem cell transplant. CDR3 nucleotides: TGCAGTGCTAGAGGCGGGAGGGCCCCCGATACGCAGTATTTT. This encodes CSARGGRAPDTQYF.